The next 21 T cell receptor beta chains were all read from a single sample in a study of blood T cell repertoires in COVID-19. The table came from immunoSEQ multiplex PCR; TCRdb's copy has only in-frame clones and leaves some out. The table shows roughly 500,000 clones, with nearly 90% occurring only once. Sequenced input: peripheral blood. Every receptor here comes from a man aged 18 to 30 with COVID-19, enrolled during active disease.

This rearrangement joins TRBV4-1 to TRBJ1-5, with 8 bases aligning to TRBD1. Unmatched junction bases numbered 11, after V lost 2 bases and J lost 2 bases. Germline V gene lookup returns CDR1 MGHRA and CDR2 YSYEKL. The length of the CDR3 is 18 residues. The CDR3 sequence: CASSQPTSGTGGNQPQHF. As DNA, the CDR3 is TGCGCCAGCAGCCAACCTACCTCCGGGACAGGTGGCAATCAGCCCCAGCATTTT.

The chain uses TRBV4-2 and TRBJ2-3; TRBD2 might be the D (5 bases). The V gene lost 5 bases and the J gene lost 2 bases, with 11 bases spanning the gap. Germline loops: CDR1 LGHNA, CDR2 YNFKEQ. The CDR3 extends over 14 amino acids. CDR3 in DNA: TGTGCCAGCAGCGAAATCCTAGCCACAGATACGCAGTATTTT. Residues: CASSEILATDTQYF.

The chain has TRBV5-4 and TRBJ2-2, with 9 bases identical to TRBD1. V shed 3 bases, J shed 3 bases, and the junction held 3 bases outside the gene matches. Germline V lookup: CDR1 SGHNT, CDR2 YYREEE (reference sequence). CDR3 length equals 15 residues. CDR3 coding DNA: TGTGCCAGCAGCTATACAGGGGGCTACACCGGGGAGCTGTTTTTT. Its translation: CASSYTGGYTGELFF.

V usage is TRBV4-2 and J usage is TRBJ2-1; 12 bases agree with TRBD1. In germline, CDR1 is LGHNA, CDR2 YNFKEQ. With V trimmed by 3 bases and J by 8 bases, 5 bases remained unmatched. This CDR3 region has 15 residues. CDR3 in amino acids: CASSQRDRGLDEQFF. The DNA for the CDR3 is TGTGCCAGCAGCCAGAGGGACAGGGGGCTCGATGAGCAGTTCTTC.

The chain employs TRBV6-6 and TRBJ1-2; 7 bases agree with TRBD1. V trimming: 6 bases; J trimming: 3 bases; junction bases outside the gene matches: 7. The CDR3 totals 14 residues. Germline CDR1 and CDR2: MNHNY and SVGAGI (reference sequence). CDR3 region: CASREGGADYGYTF. The CDR3 DNA sequence: TGTGCCAGCAGGGAAGGGGGCGCGGACTATGGCTACACCTTC.

The chain combines TRBV29-1 with TRBJ2-3; TRBD1 aligns across 8 bases. Per germline, CDR1 SQVTM and CDR2 ANQGSEA. The CDR3 is 13 residues long. Germline trimming cut 6 bases from V and 6 bases from J; bases unmatched to any gene: 8. The CDR3 here is CSVRQGAGDTQYF. The CDR3 nucleotides read TGCAGCGTCCGCCAGGGGGCAGGGGATACGCAGTATTTT.

The rearrangement uses TRBV2 and TRBJ2-5; 9 nucleotides line up with TRBD2. This CDR3 contains 15 residues. The V gene end was trimmed by 4 bases and the J gene end by 1 base; junction bases not matched to a gene: 4. The germline V gene has CDR1 SNHLY and CDR2 FYNNEI. The CDR3 loop is CASSALAGRQETQYF. The DNA of the CDR3 is TGTGCCAGCAGTGCCCTAGCGGGACGCCAAGAGACCCAGTACTTC.

This sequence joins TRBV7-6 and TRBJ2-2; 7 bases fit TRBD2. J was trimmed by 6 bases and V by 0 bases; bases with no gene match: 4. The CDR3 has 15 residues. From germline, CDR1 is SGHVS and CDR2 FNYEAQ. The CDR3 DNA reads TGTGCCAGCAGCTTAGCGACGGGGGGTGCCGGGGAGCTGTTTTTT. It codes for CASSLATGGAGELFF.

V and J are TRBV9 and TRBJ2-5; TRBD2 matches 7 bases. J gave up 7 bases and V 0 bases, and 9 bases lay outside the gene matches. Germline CDR1 and CDR2: SGDLS and YYNGEE. The CDR3 sequence is 15 residues long. The CDR3 is CASSVGAGSRVTQYF. For the CDR3, the DNA is TGTGCCAGCAGCGTAGGAGCGGGGTCCAGAGTGACCCAGTACTTC. The whole variable domain, filled in from reference TRBV9 and TRBJ2-5, reads DSGVTQTPKHLITATGQRVTLRCSPRSGDLSVYWYQQSLDQGLQFLIQYYNGEERAKGNILERFSAQQFPDLHSELNLSSLELGDSALYFCASSVGAGSRVTQYFGPGTRLLVL.

This rearrangement joins TRBV4-2 to TRBJ1-3; the D is unclear. Trimming took off 0 bases at V and 0 bases at J, with 12 bases between the two ends. The CDR3 consists of 17 residues. Germline V gene data show CDR1 as LGHNA and CDR2 as YNFKEQ. CDR3 protein: CASSQDLGGFSGNTIYF. DNA for the CDR3: TGTGCCAGCAGCCAAGATCTTGGAGGGTTCTCTGGAAACACCATATATTTT.

V and J are TRBV18 and TRBJ2-1; TRBD1 agrees at 7 bases. V dropped 3 bases and J dropped 4; count of bases not matched to a gene: 3. The CDR3 has 14 amino acids. Germline V gene data show CDR1 as KGHSH and CDR2 as LQKENI. The CDR3 sequence: CASSPTGMYNEQFF. The CDR3 DNA reads as TGTGCCAGCTCACCGACAGGGATGTACAATGAGCAGTTCTTC. Complete variable domain (other parts from reference TRBV18 and TRBJ2-1): NAGVMQNPRHLVRRRGQEARLRCSPMKGHSHVYWYRQLPEEGLKFMVYLQKENIIDESGMPKERFSAEFPKEGPSILRIQQVVRGDSAAYFCASSPTGMYNEQFFGPGTRLTVL.

The chain recombines TRBV30 with TRBJ2-5, with TRBD1 identical over 10 bases. Germline trimming cut 3 bases from V and 4 bases from J; bases unmatched to any gene: 2. Germline CDR1 is GTSNPN and CDR2 is SVGIG (reference sequence). This CDR3 region has 13 residues. CDR3 nucleotide sequence: TGTGCCTGGAGGGGGACAGGGGTAGAGACCCAGTACTTC. Protein product: CAWRGTGVETQYF.

For the CDR3, the DNA is TGTGCCAGCAGTCCCCCAGGCCGAGCCTACGAGCAGTACTTC. Translation: CASSPPGRAYEQYF. The chain recombines TRBV28 with TRBJ2-7; D remains unclear. Trimming removed 5 bases from V and 2 bases from J, with 13 bases in between. The CDR3 contains 14 residues. CDR1 MDHEN and CDR2 SYDVKM come from the germline V gene.

This chain uses TRBV6-5 with TRBJ1-5, with D possibly matching TRBD1 (5 bases). This CDR3 is 15 amino acids long. V was clipped by 7 bases and J by 0 bases, with 13 bases between them. Germline CDR1 reads MNHEY; CDR2 reads SVGAGI. The CDR3 region has the DNA TGTGCCAGCAATACTAAGACAGTTAGCAATCAGCCCCAGCATTTT. Amino acid sequence: CASNTKTVSNQPQHF.

The V call is TRBV9, the J call TRBJ2-7; 11 nucleotides agree with TRBD2. The CDR3 extends over 15 amino acids. Germline lookup yields CDR1 SGDLS and CDR2 YYNGEE. V gave up 4 bases and J gave up 3 bases; unmatched junction bases: 6. CDR3 loop: CASSISSGRLYEQYF. The CDR3 bases are TGTGCCAGCAGCATTTCTAGCGGGAGGCTCTACGAGCAGTACTTC.

The rearrangement links TRBV19 to TRBJ2-7, with D maybe TRBD1 (5 bases). Germline assignment: CDR1 LNHDA and CDR2 SQIVND (reference sequence). The germline V and J ends were trimmed by 6 bases and 3 bases, with 18 bases remaining between them. The CDR3 covers 15 residues. CDR3 nucleotide sequence: TGTGCCAGTAGCCAGGGATCTTCGCTGGGCTACGAGCAGTACTTC. Amino acid sequence: CASSQGSSLGYEQYF.

This clone appeared a single time. The chain carries TRBV2 and TRBJ2-1, with 8 nucleotides matching TRBD2. Germline assignment: CDR1 SNHLY and CDR2 FYNNEI. The CDR3 extends over 16 amino acids. V dropped 2 bases and J dropped 2; count of bases not matched to a gene: 5. The DNA for the CDR3 is TGTGCCAGCAGTGAACCGCGGGGGGATCCCTACAATGAGCAGTTCTTC. Encoded protein: CASSEPRGDPYNEQFF. Full variable domain (rest looked up from reference TRBV2 and TRBJ2-1): EPEVTQTPSHQVTQMGQEVILRCVPISNHLYFYWYRQILGQKVEFLVSFYNNEISEKSEIFDDQFSVERPDGSNFTLKIRSTKLEDSAMYFCASSEPRGDPYNEQFFGPGTRLTVL.

The chain is built from TRBV18 and TRBJ2-1; 9 nucleotides agree with TRBD2. V lost 6 bases, J lost 0 bases, and 18 bases stayed unmatched. The germline V gene encodes CDR1 KGHSH and CDR2 LQKENI. This CDR3 contains 20 residues. CDR3 bases: TGTGCCAGCTCTTCCTTGGGGCCCAGCGGGAGGATCGGCTCCTACAATGAGCAGTTCTTC. This encodes CASSSLGPSGRIGSYNEQFF.

The chain couples TRBV12-3 or TRBV12-4 to TRBJ2-7; D remains unclear. CDR3 length: 12 residues. The V end lost 4 bases, the J end lost 5 bases, and 9 bases lay between the germline ends. The chain's CDR3 is CASSSSINEQYF. The CDR3 DNA follows: TGTGCCAGCAGTTCGAGTATCAACGAGCAGTACTTC.

The V gene is TRBV5-5, the J gene TRBJ1-3; 7 nucleotides align to TRBD1. The germline V gene has CDR1 SGHKS and CDR2 YYEKEE (reference sequence). The CDR3 has 17 residues. V dropped 1 base and J dropped 0; count of bases not matched to a gene: 7. The CDR3 DNA follows: TGTGCCAGCAGCTTGTACCGGGACAGAGGCTCTGGAAACACCATATATTTT. This translates into CASSLYRDRGSGNTIYF.

The chain recombines TRBV7-6 with TRBJ1-1, with D unclear. Germline assignment: CDR1 SGHVS and CDR2 FNYEAQ. Trimming pared 1 base from V and 11 bases from J, leaving 14 bases between. This CDR3 is built from 13 residues. The CDR3 DNA is TGTGCCAGCAGCTTAGGACCCCGGGATAGGGCTTTCTTT. Translating it yields CASSLGPRDRAFF.